Below are 23 T cell receptor beta chains sequenced from a single sample in a study of preoperative IRX-2 immunotherapy in early breast cancer. Stated treatment: preoperative locoregional IRX-2 cytokine immunotherapy. Sequencing used immunoSEQ multiplex PCR; TCRdb keeps in-frame clones, though not all of them. In the table there are around 29,000 clones, 90% of which are singletons. The specimen was collected from a patient treated with IRX-2 immunotherapy. These receptors originate from a human donor with breast cancer.

This clone was detected only a few times. The chain has TRBV4-1 and TRBJ2-1; D is possibly TRBD1 (5 bases). Between the trimmed V and J ends, which lost 0 bases and 3 bases, there was a span of 12 bases. Germline V CDR1 and CDR2: MGHRA, YSYEKL. The CDR3 runs to 16 residues. The chain's CDR3 is CASSQDRGIFYNEQFF. CDR3 nucleotide sequence: TGCGCCAGCAGCCAAGATAGGGGTATCTTCTACAATGAGCAGTTCTTC.

This clone turned up a few times. The chain uses TRBV2 and TRBJ2-1; 13 nucleotides line up with TRBD2. This CDR3 has 14 residues. With V trimmed by 6 bases and J by 10 bases, 6 bases remained unmatched. Per the germline V gene, CDR1 is SNHLY and CDR2 is FYNNEI. For the CDR3, the DNA is TGTGCCAGCAGCCCCGCGACTAGCGGGAGGGAGCAGTTCTTC. This encodes CASSPATSGREQFF.

The gene calls are TRBV11-3 and TRBJ2-5; the match to TRBD2 covers 8 bases. CDR1 SGHNT and CDR2 YENEEA come from the germline V gene. The CDR3 extends over 15 amino acids. J lost 0 bases, V lost 5 bases, and 5 bases had no gene match. CDR3 nucleotide sequence: TGTGCCAGCAGCATCGGGGGGGGGAACCAAGAGACCCAGTACTTC. It encodes CASSIGGGNQETQYF.

V gene TRBV5-6 combines with J gene TRBJ1-5; D is ambiguous. V was cut by 0 bases and J by 0 bases, with 13 bases left in between. CDR1 is SGHDT, CDR2 YYEEEE, per germline. The CDR3 sequence is 17 residues long. Here the CDR3 reads CASSLGELRLSNQPQHF. In DNA form, the CDR3 reads TGTGCCAGCAGCTTGGGGGAACTGCGCCTTAGCAATCAGCCCCAGCATTTT.

The rearrangement uses TRBV7-2 and TRBJ1-2, with TRBD1 matching over 7 bases. CDR1 and CDR2 from the germline V gene are SGHTA and FQGNSA. The V gene end was trimmed by 1 base and the J gene end by 5 bases; junction bases not matched to a gene: 4. This CDR3 has 14 amino acids. The CDR3 protein is CASSLEGAEYGYTF. CDR3 bases: TGTGCCAGCAGCTTAGAGGGGGCGGAGTATGGCTACACCTTC.

The rearrangement joins TRBV5-1 to TRBJ2-5; D is undetermined. From germline, CDR1 is SGHRS and CDR2 YFSETQ. V lost 0 bases, J lost 2 bases, and 11 bases lay in between. The CDR3 spans 15 residues. The CDR3 protein is CASSLATTQQETQYF. The CDR3 nucleotides read TGCGCCAGCAGCTTGGCCACAACACAGCAAGAGACCCAGTACTTC.

V usage is TRBV5-1 and J usage is TRBJ2-3, with D possibly TRBD2 on 5 matching bases. CDR1 is SGHRS, CDR2 YFSETQ, per germline. Trimming took 3 bases from V and 0 from J, leaving 11 bases between them. The CDR3 runs 15 residues. The CDR3 loop reads CASSSGLTSTDTQYF. CDR3 bases: TGCGCCAGCAGCTCCGGACTGACTAGCACAGATACGCAGTATTTT.

CDR3 residues: CASSFSYEQYF. The CDR3, as DNA: TGTGCCAGCAGCTTCTCGTACGAGCAGTACTTC. V usage is TRBV7-9 and J usage is TRBJ2-7; D remains unclear. With 3 bases removed from V and 4 bases from J, the gap between germline ends came to 4 bases. CDR1 and CDR2 from the germline V gene are SEHNR and FQNEAQ (reference sequence). The CDR3 is made up of 11 amino acids.

V is TRBV6-6 and J is TRBJ2-7, with a possible D match to TRBD1 (5 bases). CDR1 and CDR2 from the germline V gene are MNHNY and SVGAGI (reference sequence). The CDR3 length is 13 residues. The V end lost 4 bases, the J end lost 1 base, and 8 bases lay between the germline ends. The CDR3, as DNA: TGTGCCAGCAGTTCCAGGGTGTCCTACGAGCAGTACTTC. It encodes CASSSRVSYEQYF.

The CDR3 coding sequence is TGTGCCAGTAGTCTAGCGGGGGGGCGGGAGCAGTTCTTC. Its protein is CASSLAGGREQFF. V and J are TRBV19 and TRBJ2-1; 12 positions agree with TRBD2. Per the germline V gene, CDR1 is LNHDA and CDR2 is SQIVND (reference sequence). Trimming took 5 bases from V and 10 from J; bases not matched to a gene: 3. The CDR3 extends over 13 amino acids.

This chain uses TRBV28 with TRBJ2-7; 14 bases are shared with TRBD2. The germline V gene encodes CDR1 MDHEN and CDR2 SYDVKM. The CDR3 is 17 amino acids. Unmatched junction bases numbered 8, after V lost 3 bases and J lost 4 bases. This chain's CDR3 is CASSFSGLAGGSYEQYF. CDR3 DNA: TGTGCCAGCAGTTTCTCCGGACTAGCGGGAGGCAGTTACGAGCAGTACTTC. The complete variable domain, with remaining parts taken from reference TRBV28 and TRBJ2-7, reads DVKVTQSSRYLVKRTGEKVFLECVQDMDHENMFWYRQDPGLGLRLIYFSYDVKMKEKGDIPEGYSVSREKKERFSLILESASTNQTSMYLCASSFSGLAGGSYEQYFGPGTRLTVT.

The gene calls are TRBV4-1 and TRBJ2-3; 11 nucleotides agree with TRBD2. V was pared by 3 bases and J by 0 bases, with 5 bases of the junction left unmatched. This CDR3 contains 17 residues. Germline loops: CDR1 MGHRA, CDR2 YSYEKL. The CDR3 sequence: CASSQVAGGSSTDTQYF. CDR3 nucleotides: TGCGCCAGCAGCCAGGTAGCGGGGGGGTCTAGCACAGATACGCAGTATTTT.

The chain joins TRBV7-2 to TRBJ2-7, with 8 bases identical to TRBD1. This CDR3 region has 17 residues. The V gene end was trimmed by 5 bases and the J gene end by 9 bases; junction bases not matched to a gene: 21. The germline V gene encodes CDR1 SGHTA and CDR2 FQGNSA. This chain's CDR3 is CASSPQFPDREGLGQYF. The CDR3 DNA reads TGTGCCAGCAGCCCCCAATTCCCGGACAGGGAAGGTTTAGGGCAGTACTTC.

The chain employs TRBV7-9 and TRBJ2-7, with D perhaps being TRBD1 or TRBD2 (5 bases each). V was shortened by 2 bases and J by 2 bases, with 16 bases between the two germline ends. This CDR3 is 16 amino acids long. CDR1 and CDR2 from the germline V gene are SEHNR and FQNEAQ (reference sequence). The CDR3 DNA follows: TGTGCCAGCAGCTTAACTTCCGGGACGGTCCCCTACGAGCAGTACTTC. Protein product: CASSLTSGTVPYEQYF.

The CDR3, as DNA: TGTGCCAGCAGTCGAATTAATTATGGTGGCAGGCTGAACACTGAAGCTTTCTTT. As protein: CASSRINYGGRLNTEAFF. The chain joins TRBV28 to TRBJ1-1; D is uncertain. The germline V gene encodes CDR1 MDHEN and CDR2 SYDVKM. The germline V and J ends were trimmed by 5 bases and 0 bases, with 22 bases remaining between them. This CDR3 has 18 residues.

V and J are TRBV4-1 and TRBJ2-1, with 9 nucleotides matching TRBD2. Germline CDR1 and CDR2: MGHRA and YSYEKL. The CDR3 runs to 15 residues. Germline trimming cut 0 bases from V and 9 bases from J; bases unmatched to any gene: 6. The CDR3 spells CASSQEGLASGEQFF. The DNA of the CDR3 is TGCGCCAGCAGCCAAGAGGGACTAGCAAGTGGTGAGCAGTTCTTC.

The rearrangement uses TRBV5-5 and TRBJ2-6, with 8 bases identical to TRBD2. V was clipped by 2 bases and J by 16 bases; unmatched bases: 17. Germline V gene sequence: CDR1 SGHKS, CDR2 YYEKEE (reference sequence). The CDR3 is 16 residues long. The CDR3 DNA reads as TGTGCCAGCAGCTTTGAAGCCCTGGCGGGAGGTTCGTTTCTGACTTTC. Protein product: CASSFEALAGGSFLTF.

The chain is built from TRBV10-3 and TRBJ1-2; D might be TRBD1 (6 bases). V gave up 3 bases and J gave up 3 bases, with 14 bases separating them. Germline V gene lookup returns CDR1 ENHRY and CDR2 SYGVKD. This CDR3 region has 15 residues. CDR3 DNA sequence: TGTGCCATCAGTGACTCAGGTCGGACAGACTATGGCTACACCTTC. Encoded protein: CAISDSGRTDYGYTF.

This chain links TRBV18 with TRBJ2-7; 7 nucleotides line up with TRBD1. The ends lost 9 bases at V and 4 bases at J; junction bases unmatched: 15. The CDR3 covers 15 residues. The germline V gene encodes CDR1 KGHSH and CDR2 LQKENI. CDR3 sequence: CASKPVGQTGYEQYF. CDR3 nucleotides: TGTGCCAGTAAGCCAGTGGGACAGACTGGATACGAGCAGTACTTC.

The rearrangement uses TRBV7-9 and TRBJ2-7; possible D gene TRBD2, 6 bases. The germline CDR1 and CDR2 sequences are SEHNR and FQNEAQ (reference sequence). V lost 8 bases and J 3 bases, leaving 11 bases between the germline ends. The CDR3 totals 12 residues. CDR3 loop: CASGRESYEQYF. The DNA for the CDR3 is TGTGCCAGCGGCCGGGAGAGCTACGAGCAGTACTTC.

A note on this clone: This specimen includes other DNA sequences encoding the same CDR3. This rearrangement joins TRBV5-4 to TRBJ2-5, with 11 bases identical to TRBD1. CDR3 length: 14 residues. Looked up from germline, CDR1 is SGHNT and CDR2 is YYREEE (reference sequence). The junction had 3 bases not matched to a gene; V was cut back by 3 bases and J by 5 bases. In DNA form, the CDR3 reads TGTGCCAGCAGCTCGGGACAGGGGGTCGAGACCCAGTACTTC. Translation gives CASSSGQGVETQYF.

The V call is TRBV4-1, the J call TRBJ2-1; tentatively, D is TRBD2 (7 bases). CDR3 length equals 16 residues. Germline V gene sequence: CDR1 MGHRA, CDR2 YSYEKL. Trimming removed 1 base at V and 2 bases at J, with 12 bases between. Here the CDR3 reads CASSQGGGLTYNEQFF. CDR3 DNA sequence: TGCGCCAGCAGCCAAGGGGGGGGCCTCACCTACAATGAGCAGTTCTTC.

V usage is TRBV10-3 and J usage is TRBJ2-2; 10 bases map to TRBD1. Per germline, CDR1 ENHRY and CDR2 SYGVKD. The CDR3 spans 14 residues. With 6 bases clipped from V and 7 bases from J, the junction kept 5 bases outside the gene matches. The CDR3 protein is CAIRGGQGNGELFF. The CDR3 DNA follows: TGTGCCATCAGGGGGGGACAGGGGAACGGGGAGCTGTTTTTT.